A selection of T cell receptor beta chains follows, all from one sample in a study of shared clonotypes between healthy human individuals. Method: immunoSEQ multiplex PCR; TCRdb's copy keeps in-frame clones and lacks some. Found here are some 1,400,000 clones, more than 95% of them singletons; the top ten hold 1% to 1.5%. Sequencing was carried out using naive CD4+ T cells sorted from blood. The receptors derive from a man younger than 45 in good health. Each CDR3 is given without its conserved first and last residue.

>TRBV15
ATSRELGEQY
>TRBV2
ASNPRTGRRMNTEAF
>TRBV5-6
ASSALRAQETQY
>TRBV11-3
ASSFGDRISGYEQY
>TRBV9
ASSVRLAGVAGELF
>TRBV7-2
ASSLYRDSYEQY
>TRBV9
ASSPYRGGQPQH
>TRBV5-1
ASSLYGSGANVLT
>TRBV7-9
ASSSKQVNTEAF
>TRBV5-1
ASSSRPGPLTDTQY
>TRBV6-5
ASRANRGLEQY
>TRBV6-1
ASKRTGLNYGYT
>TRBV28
ASLPWDRDKHGYT
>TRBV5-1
ASSLAGQWETQY
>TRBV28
ASSLDPGGGNQPQH
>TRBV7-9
ASSPSGGYGYT
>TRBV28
ASSTIRRLSGANVLT
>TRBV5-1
ASSHDVAGLSYEQY
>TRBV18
ASSPTGNEQF
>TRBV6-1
ASSEAGYRVRAGTDTQY
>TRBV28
ASSPGPPGTHAEQY
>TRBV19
ASSGSAKDAYGYT
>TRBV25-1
ASSEPGRLTEAF
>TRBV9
ASSVVGDTQY
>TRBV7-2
ASSLGSPYEQF
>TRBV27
ASSLSGLAGGTGELF
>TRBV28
ASSKLAGGSYNEQF
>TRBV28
ASNPATALNYGYT
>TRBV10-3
AISYSKNYNEQF
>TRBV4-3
ASSQDTARGNEQF
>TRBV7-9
ASSSAWGQGNEQY
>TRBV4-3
ASSQTGVGGELF
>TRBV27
ASSTQGAAPTDTQY
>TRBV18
ASSPRLAGSPDTQY
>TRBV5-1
ASSIGQTYYEQY
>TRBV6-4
ASTAGAGETQY
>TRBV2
ASTGQGRDQPQH
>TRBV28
ASTSLGAGKNIQY
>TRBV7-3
ASSLGAGGAGNTEAF
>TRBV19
ASSQLGPYNEQF
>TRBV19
ASSIGQGSSF
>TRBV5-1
ASSFTAYEQY
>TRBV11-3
ASSLAHGGVSTDTQY
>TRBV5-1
ASSLSTVTGELF
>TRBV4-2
ASSQDAGQGDEQY
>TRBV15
ATSGRRGGYT